The 7 T cell receptor beta chains below all came from one sample that was sequenced in a study of beta chain features in type 1 diabetes. The authors reverse transcribed all of the isolated RNA, so sequencing captured expressed TCRB transcripts. Data came from immunoSEQ multiplex PCR; TCRdb stores just in-frame clones and leaves some out. The profile shows 400,000 to 550,000 clones, 9.5% to 12% of them singletons. Sequenced: naive CD4+ T cells from blood. Receptors originate from a young woman in good health.

This clone was seen more than once but under ten times. Here the CDR3 reads CASSRMDWGPYEQYV. CDR3 nucleotide sequence: TGTGCCAGCAGCCGCATGGACTGGGGCCCCTACGAGCAGTACGTC. The chain uses TRBV7-9 and TRBJ2-7; D may match TRBD1 or TRBD2 (5 bases each). From germline, CDR1 is SEHNR and CDR2 FQNEAQ (reference sequence). Between the trimmed V and J ends, which lost 5 bases and 2 bases, there was a span of 16 bases. The CDR3 runs 15 residues.

The rearrangement joins TRBV13 to TRBJ1-4; D gene unclear. From germline, CDR1 is PRHDT and CDR2 FYEKMQ (reference sequence). V shed 2 bases and J shed 8 bases, with 9 bases lying between them. CDR3 size: 13 residues. CDR3 DNA: TGTGCCAGCAGCTTACGTCAGGCAGAAAAACTGTTTTTT. It yields the protein CASSLRQAEKLFF. Complete variable domain (other parts from reference TRBV13 and TRBJ1-4): AAGVIQSPRHLIKEKRETATLKCYPIPRHDTVYWYQQGPGQDPQFLISFYEKMQSDKGSIPDRFSAQQFSDYHSELNMSSLELGDSALYFCASSLRQAEKLFFGSGTQLSVL.

This clone was detected a few times. At one boundary the junction diverges from the germline segment, which might be a read error. As DNA, the CDR3 is TGCGCCAGCAGCCAAAATCCCGCAGATACGCAGTATTTT. This encodes CASSQNPADTQYF. This chain links TRBV5-4 with TRBJ2-3, with D hard to call. There are 13 residues in the CDR3. Germline V lookup: CDR1 SGHNT, CDR2 YYREEE (reference sequence).

In this sample, this clone turned up a few times. The chain's CDR3 is CASSLGRLAGDTQYF. The CDR3 region has the DNA TGTGCCAGCAGCTTAGGAAGACTAGCGGGAGATACGCAGTATTTT. V and J are TRBV7-9 and TRBJ2-3, with TRBD2 matching 10 bases. CDR3 size: 15 residues. The germline V gene has CDR1 SEHNR and CDR2 FQNEAQ (reference sequence). V lost 1 base to trimming and J lost 5 bases; unmatched junction nucleotides: 3.

This clone was counted a few times. The J gene is TRBJ2-1, the V gene TRBV7-2, with 9 bases identical to TRBD2. Germline CDR1 and CDR2: SGHTA and FQGNSA. The CDR3 covers 15 residues. V was clipped by 4 bases and J by 10 bases; unmatched bases: 11. In nucleotides, the CDR3 is TGTGCCAGCAGCTCGGAGACTAGCGGTTCGAGGGAGCAGTTCTTC. Its protein product is CASSSETSGSREQFF.

V usage is TRBV7-2 and J usage is TRBJ1-1; D not certain. The CDR3 is 13 amino acids. Trimming removed 5 bases from V and 1 base from J, with 8 bases in between. Germline lookup yields CDR1 SGHTA and CDR2 FQGNSA. The DNA for the CDR3 is TGTGCCAGCAGCCGGGCAGAGAACACTGAAGCTTTCTTT. This gives the protein CASSRAENTEAFF.

This clone occurred a few times. This specimen includes other DNA sequences encoding the same CDR3. The chain recombines TRBV6-5 with TRBJ2-5; perhaps TRBD2 as D (5 bases). The CDR3 spans 11 residues. Germline loops: CDR1 MNHEY, CDR2 SVGAGI. Trimming cost V 5 bases and J 5 bases, with 6 bases left between them. The chain's CDR3 is CASSTGETQYF. For the CDR3, the DNA is TGTGCCAGCAGTACGGGGGAGACCCAGTACTTC.